What follows is one T cell receptor beta chain and its context. The antigen remains unidentified. This CDR3 comprises 16 residues. V dropped 4 bases and J dropped 0 bases, with 14 bases sitting between them. Germline lookup yields CDR1 SGHDT and CDR2 YYEEEE. The data were obtained in a study of shared clonotypes between healthy human individuals. Study results and caveats: The represented genetic and exposure-history diversity was limited by the small number of donors.

The protocol was immunoSEQ multiplex PCR, while the TCRdb copy is restricted to in-frame clones and leaves out a portion. The sample yields about 560,000 clones, around three quarters seen once. Sequencing input: PBMCs. The clonotype was recovered from a middle-aged woman in good health. Some clones in this sample may be carry-over from other donors' samples. The chain combines TRBV5-6 with TRBJ1-3; D is undetermined. For the CDR3, the DNA is TGTGCCAGCAGCCGAGGGCCGGCGAGCTCTGGAAACACCATATATTTT. It is translated as CASSRGPASSGNTIYF.